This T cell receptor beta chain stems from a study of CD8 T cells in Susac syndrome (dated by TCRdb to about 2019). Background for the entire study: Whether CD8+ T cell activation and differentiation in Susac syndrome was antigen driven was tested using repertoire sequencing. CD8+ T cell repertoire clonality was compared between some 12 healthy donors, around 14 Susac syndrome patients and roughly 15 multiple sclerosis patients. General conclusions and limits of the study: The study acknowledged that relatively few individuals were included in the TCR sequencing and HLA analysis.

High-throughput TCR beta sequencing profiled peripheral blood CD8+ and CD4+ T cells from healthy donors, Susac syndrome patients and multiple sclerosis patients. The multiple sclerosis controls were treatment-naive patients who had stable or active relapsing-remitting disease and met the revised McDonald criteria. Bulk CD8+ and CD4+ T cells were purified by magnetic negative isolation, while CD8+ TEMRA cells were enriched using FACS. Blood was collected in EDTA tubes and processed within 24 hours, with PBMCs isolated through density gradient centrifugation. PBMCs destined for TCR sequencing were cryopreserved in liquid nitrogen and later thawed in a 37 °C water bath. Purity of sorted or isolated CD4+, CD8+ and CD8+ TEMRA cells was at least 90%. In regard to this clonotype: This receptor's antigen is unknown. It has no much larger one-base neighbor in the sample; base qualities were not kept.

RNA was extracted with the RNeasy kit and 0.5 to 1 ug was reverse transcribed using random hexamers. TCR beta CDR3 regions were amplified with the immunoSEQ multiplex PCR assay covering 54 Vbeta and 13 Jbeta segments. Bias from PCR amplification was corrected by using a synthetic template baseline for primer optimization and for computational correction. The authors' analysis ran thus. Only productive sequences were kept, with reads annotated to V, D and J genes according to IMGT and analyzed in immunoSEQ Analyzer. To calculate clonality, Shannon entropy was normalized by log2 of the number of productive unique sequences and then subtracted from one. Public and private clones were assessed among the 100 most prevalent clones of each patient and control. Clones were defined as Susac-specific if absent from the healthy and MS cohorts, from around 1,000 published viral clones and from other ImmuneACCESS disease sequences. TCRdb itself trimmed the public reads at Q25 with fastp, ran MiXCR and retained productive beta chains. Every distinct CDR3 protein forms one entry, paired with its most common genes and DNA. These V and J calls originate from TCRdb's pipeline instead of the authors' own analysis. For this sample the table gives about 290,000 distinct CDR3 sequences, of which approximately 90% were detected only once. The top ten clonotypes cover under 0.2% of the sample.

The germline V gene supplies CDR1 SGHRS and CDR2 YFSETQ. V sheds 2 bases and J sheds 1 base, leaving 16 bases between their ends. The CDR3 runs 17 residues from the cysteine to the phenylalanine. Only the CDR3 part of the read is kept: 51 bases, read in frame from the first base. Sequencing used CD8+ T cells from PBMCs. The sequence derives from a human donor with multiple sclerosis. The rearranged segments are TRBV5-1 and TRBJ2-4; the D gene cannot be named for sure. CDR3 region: CASSFTAVGGAKNIQYF. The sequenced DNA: TGCGCCAGCAGCTTTACTGCCGTTGGTGGGGCCAAAAACATTCAGTACTTC.